Only a few counts were recorded for the clone carrying this TCR beta chain. From the 5' RACE reads, TCRdb called clonotypes with MiXCR, one entry per CDR3 protein. The table records roughly 1.6 million distinct CDR3 sequences, roughly a third of them present only once. J was trimmed by 1 base and V by 5 bases; bases with no gene match: 9. CDR1 is SGHRS, CDR2 YFSETQ, per germline. The length of the CDR3 is 17 residues. The data originate from a study of identical twins. The receptor comes from a newborn girl in good health. Sequenced material: cord blood. This chain links TRBV5-1 with TRBJ2-3, with 11 bases fitting TRBD2. CDR3 nucleotide sequence: TGCGCCAGCAGTCTAGCGGGAGGTGGCCTCGGCACAGATACGCAGTATTTT. It yields the protein CASSLAGGGLGTDTQYF.